This TCR beta chain was sequenced for a study of blood T cell repertoires in COVID-19. CDR3 size: 13 residues. Trimming took 5 bases from V and 9 from J; bases not matched to a gene: 2. Germline-derived CDR1 and CDR2 are MNHEY and SVGAGI. Study members were between about 18 and 95 years old and lived in 20 to 25 US regions. Libraries were prepared by immunoSEQ multiplex PCR; TCRdb keeps only in-frame clonotypes and omits some of them. The sample yields 300,000 to 500,000 clones, approximately 87% seen once. This receptor was identified in a woman under 40 with acute COVID-19. Sequenced: PBMCs or T cells enriched from blood (not recorded which). The V gene is TRBV6-5, the J gene TRBJ1-6, with 9 bases that match TRBD1. CDR3: CASSQGQGSPLHF. For the CDR3, the DNA is TGTGCCAGCAGTCAGGGACAGGGTTCACCCCTCCACTTT.